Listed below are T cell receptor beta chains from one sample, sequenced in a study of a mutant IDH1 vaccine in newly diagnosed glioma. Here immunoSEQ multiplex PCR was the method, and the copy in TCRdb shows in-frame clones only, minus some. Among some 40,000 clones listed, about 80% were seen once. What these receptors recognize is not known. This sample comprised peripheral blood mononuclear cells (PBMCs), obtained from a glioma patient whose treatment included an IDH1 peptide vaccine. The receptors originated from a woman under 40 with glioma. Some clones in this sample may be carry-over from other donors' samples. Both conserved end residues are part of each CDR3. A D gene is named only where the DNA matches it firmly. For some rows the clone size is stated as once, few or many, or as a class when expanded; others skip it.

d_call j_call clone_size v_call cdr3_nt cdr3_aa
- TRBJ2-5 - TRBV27 TGTGCCAGCAGTTTTTTCGGACAAGAGACCCAGTACTTC CASSFFGQETQYF
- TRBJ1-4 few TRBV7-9 TGTGCCAGCAGCTTAGACAGGGTAGACGAAAAACTGTTTTTT CASSLDRVDEKLFF
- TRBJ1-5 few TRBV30 TGTGCCTGGAGTGGGACAGATCATCAGCCCCAGCATTTT CAWSGTDHQPQHF
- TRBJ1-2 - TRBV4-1 TGCGCCAGCAGCCCCTCCGGGGGGTATGGCTACACCTTC CASSPSGGYGYTF
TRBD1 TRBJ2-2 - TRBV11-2 TGTGCCAGCAGCTTAGGACAGGGGAAATACACCGGGGAGCTGTTTTTT CASSLGQGKYTGELFF
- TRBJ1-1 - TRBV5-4 TGTGCCAGCAGCTCCACCTCGACAGGCCTGCTTGAAGCTTTCTTT CASSSTSTGLLEAFF
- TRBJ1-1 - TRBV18 TGTGCCAGCTCACCACTCGGGGGAAGAGGAACTGAAGCTTTCTTT CASSPLGGRGTEAFF
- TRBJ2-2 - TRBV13 TGTGCCAGCAGCTCCCCCAGCGGGGAGCTGTTTTTT CASSSPSGELFF
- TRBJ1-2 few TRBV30 TGTGCCTGGCAGGGGACCTATGGCTACACCTTC CAWQGTYGYTF
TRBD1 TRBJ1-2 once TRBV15 TGTGCCACCAGCAGAGATGCCGGACAGGGAATGGACTATGGCTACACCTTC CATSRDAGQGMDYGYTF
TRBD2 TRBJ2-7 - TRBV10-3 TGTGCCATCAGTGAAGCGGGAGGTGGATACGAGCAGTACTTC CAISEAGGGYEQYF
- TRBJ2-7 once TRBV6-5 TGTGCCAGCAGTTACTCGAACCCCAGAGTGGCCTACGAGCAGTACTTC CASSYSNPRVAYEQYF
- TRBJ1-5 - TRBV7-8 TGTGCCAGCAGCCTATCCGGCGTGGGGGGGCCCCAGCATTTT CASSLSGVGGPQHF
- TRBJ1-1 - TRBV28 TGTGCCAGCAGCCCCGGGGGACACCACACTGAAGCTTTCTTT CASSPGGHHTEAFF
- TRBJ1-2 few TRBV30 TGTGCCTGGTCGTCTAACTATGGCTACACCTTC CAWSSNYGYTF
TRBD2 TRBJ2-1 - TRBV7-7 TGTGCTAGCAGCCTCGGTAGCGGGAGAGGTGAGCAGTTCTTC CASSLGSGRGEQFF
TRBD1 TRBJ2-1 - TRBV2 TGTGCCAGCTGCGACAGGGAGTCCTACAATGAGCAGTTCTTC CASCDRESYNEQFF
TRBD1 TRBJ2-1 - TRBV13 TGTGCCAGCACCAACAGGGGGCCAGGCTACAATGAGCAGTTCTTC CASTNRGPGYNEQFF
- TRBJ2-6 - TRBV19 TGTGCCAGTAGTAGAGGGGCGGACAGTAACGTCCTGACTTTC CASSRGADSNVLTF
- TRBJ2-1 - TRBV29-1 TGCAGCGTTGACTCGCAGGGGGGGGTGAATGAGCAGTTCTTC CSVDSQGGVNEQFF
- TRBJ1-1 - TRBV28 TGTGCCAGCAGTTTCATGAACACTGAAGCTTTCTTT CASSFMNTEAFF
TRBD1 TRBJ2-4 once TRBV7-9 TGTGCCAGCAGCTCGACAGGGATCGCCAAAAACATTCAGTACTTC CASSSTGIAKNIQYF
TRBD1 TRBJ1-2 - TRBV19 TGTGCCAGTAGTCAGTGGGACAGCCTCAGCCATGGCTACACCTTC CASSQWDSLSHGYTF
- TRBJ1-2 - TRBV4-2 TGTGCCAGCAGCCAACCACAGGGAGCCGGTGAAGACTACACCTTC CASSQPQGAGEDYTF
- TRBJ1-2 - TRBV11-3 TGTGCCAGCAGCTTAGGGGAGAACTATGGCTACACCTTC CASSLGENYGYTF
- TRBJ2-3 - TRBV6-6 TGTGCCAGCACTCCCAGCGGGGATACGCAGTATTTT CASTPSGDTQYF
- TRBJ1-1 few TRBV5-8 TGTGCCAGCAGCTTTACCCTGGGCAGGGAAGCTTTCTTT CASSFTLGREAFF
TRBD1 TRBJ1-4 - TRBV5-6 TGTGCCAGCAGCAACACAGGGGGCGGTCCTGAAAAACTGTTTTTT CASSNTGGGPEKLFF
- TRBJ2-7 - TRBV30 TGTGCCTGGAGTGGCGGCTACGAGCAGTACTTC CAWSGGYEQYF
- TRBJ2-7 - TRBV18 TGTGCCAGCTCACCACGATCGGACGTTTCCTACGAGCAGTACTTC CASSPRSDVSYEQYF
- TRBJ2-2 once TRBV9 TGTGCCAGCAGCGTAGAAGTTTCAGGGGTACGGGAGCTGTTTTTT CASSVEVSGVRELFF
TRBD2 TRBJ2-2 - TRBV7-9 TGTGCCAGCAGCTGGCTAGCGGGAAGGGCCGGGGAGCTGTTTTTT CASSWLAGRAGELFF
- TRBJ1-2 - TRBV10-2 TGCGCCACCGCCAGGGATCGGGATGGCTACACCTTC CATARDRDGYTF
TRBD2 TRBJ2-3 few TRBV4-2 TGTGCCAGCAGCCACTGGGGGACTAGCGGGAGGGTGGGAGATACGCAGTATTTT CASSHWGTSGRVGDTQYF
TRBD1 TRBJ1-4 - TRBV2 TGTGCCAGCATCCTAGAGGGACAGGGGCTTAATGAAAAACTGTTTTTT CASILEGQGLNEKLFF
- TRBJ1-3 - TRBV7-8 TGTGCCAGCAGCTTAGGTGCAGTTTCTGGAAACACCATATATTTT CASSLGAVSGNTIYF
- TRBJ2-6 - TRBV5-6 TGTGCCAGCCAACGGGACACCGGGGCCAACGTCCTGACTTTC CASQRDTGANVLTF
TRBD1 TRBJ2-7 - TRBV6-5 TGTGCCAGCAGTTCCCAGGGGGAGTCCTACGAGCAGTACTTC CASSSQGESYEQYF
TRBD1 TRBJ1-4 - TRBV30 TGTGCCTGGGAGACAGGGACTAATGAAAAACTGTTTTTT CAWETGTNEKLFF
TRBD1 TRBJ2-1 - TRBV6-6 TGTGCCAGCAGAGAGGACAGGGGGCATCGGGAGCAGTTCTTC CASREDRGHREQFF
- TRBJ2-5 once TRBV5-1 TGCGCCAGCAGCGAGGACAGGGAGGGCCAAGAGACCCAGTACTTC CASSEDREGQETQYF
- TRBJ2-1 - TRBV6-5 TGTGCCAGCAGTAAATTGACTAGCTCCTACAATGAGCAGTTCTTC CASSKLTSSYNEQFF
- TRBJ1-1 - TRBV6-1 TGTGCCAGCAGTGAAGTGGGTCAGGGCCAGGCTTTCTTT CASSEVGQGQAFF
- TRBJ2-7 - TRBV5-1 TGCGCCAGCAGCCCGGTAGTGTGGGGGAGAGGCTACGAGCAGTACTTC CASSPVVWGRGYEQYF
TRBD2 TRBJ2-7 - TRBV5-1 TGCGCCAGCAGCTTGACTAGCGGGAGGGCCTACGAGCAGTACTTC CASSLTSGRAYEQYF
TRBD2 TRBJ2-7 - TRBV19 TGTGCCAGTAGTATAACTAGCGGGAGCTACGAGCAGTACTTC CASSITSGSYEQYF
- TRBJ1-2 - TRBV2 TGTGCCAGCACCCCCCCGGGGGGGGGTAACTATGGCTACACCTTC CASTPPGGGNYGYTF
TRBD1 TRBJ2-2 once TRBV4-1 TGCGCCAGCAGCCAAGAGGGACAGGGCGAGGACGAGCTGTTTTTT CASSQEGQGEDELFF
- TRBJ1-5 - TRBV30 TGTGCCTGGAGTGGGACTTGGGATCAGCCCCAGCATTTT CAWSGTWDQPQHF